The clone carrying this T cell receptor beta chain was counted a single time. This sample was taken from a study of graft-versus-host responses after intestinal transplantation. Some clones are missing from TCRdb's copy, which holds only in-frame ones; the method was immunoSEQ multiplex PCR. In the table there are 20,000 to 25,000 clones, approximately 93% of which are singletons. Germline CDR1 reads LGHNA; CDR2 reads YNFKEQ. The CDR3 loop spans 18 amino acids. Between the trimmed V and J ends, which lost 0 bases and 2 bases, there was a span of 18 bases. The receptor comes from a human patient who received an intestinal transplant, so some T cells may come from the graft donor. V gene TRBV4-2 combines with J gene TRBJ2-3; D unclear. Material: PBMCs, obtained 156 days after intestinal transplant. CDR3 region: CASSQEADFGLVTDTQYF. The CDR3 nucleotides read TGTGCCAGCAGCCAAGAGGCGGATTTTGGGCTTGTCACAGATACGCAGTATTTT.